The rows below give T cell receptor beta chains drawn from one sample of a study of cytomegalovirus exposure and HLA in healthy donors. The method was immunoSEQ multiplex PCR; TCRdb's version includes in-frame clones alone and lacks a portion of them. The sample holds under 75,000 clones, around 74% seen once. The specimen sequenced was PBMCs. The receptor source for this set is a human donor in good health. Both conserved end residues are part of each CDR3. Fields, in order: clone size, D gene, J gene, V gene, CDR3 protein, CDR3 DNA. A D gene is named only where the DNA matches it firmly. Not all rows give a size; the values are once, few, many and, for expanded clones, a class.

abundance: -
d_gene: TRBD2
j_gene: TRBJ2-2
v_gene: TRBV4-1
CDR3aa: CASSQKLAVANTGELFF
CDR3nt: TGCGCCAGCAGCCAGAAACTAGCGGTTGCGAACACCGGGGAGCTGTTTTTT

abundance: -
d_gene: TRBD2
j_gene: TRBJ2-7
v_gene: TRBV5-1
CDR3aa: CASSFLQAAGDDEQYF
CDR3nt: TGCGCCAGCAGCTTTCTCCAGGCGGCGGGAGACGACGAGCAGTACTTC

abundance: -
d_gene: -
j_gene: TRBJ1-1
v_gene: TRBV19
CDR3aa: CATSPGFLNTEAFF
CDR3nt: TGTGCCACCTCCCCGGGTTTTTTGAACACTGAAGCTTTCTTT

abundance: once
d_gene: TRBD1
j_gene: TRBJ1-5
v_gene: TRBV27
CDR3aa: CASSLQGAQPQHF
CDR3nt: TGTGCCAGCAGTTTACAGGGGGCTCAGCCCCAGCATTTT

abundance: -
d_gene: -
j_gene: TRBJ1-6
v_gene: TRBV30
CDR3aa: CAWSAQGTYNSPLHF
CDR3nt: TGTGCCTGGAGTGCCCAGGGGACCTATAATTCACCCCTCCACTTT

abundance: -
d_gene: TRBD1
j_gene: TRBJ2-2
v_gene: TRBV5-6
CDR3aa: CASSPPIRGLFGELFF
CDR3nt: TGTGCCAGCAGCCCACCCATCAGGGGGCTTTTCGGGGAGCTGTTTTTT

abundance: -
d_gene: -
j_gene: TRBJ1-1
v_gene: TRBV11-3
CDR3aa: CASSGGVGFNTEAFF
CDR3nt: TGTGCCAGCAGCGGGGGGGTAGGATTCAACACTGAAGCTTTCTTT

abundance: -
d_gene: TRBD2
j_gene: TRBJ2-1
v_gene: TRBV7-2
CDR3aa: CASSILAAFYNEQFF
CDR3nt: TGTGCCAGCAGCATACTAGCGGCGTTTTACAATGAGCAGTTCTTC

abundance: -
d_gene: TRBD2
j_gene: TRBJ2-1
v_gene: TRBV7-3
CDR3aa: CASSLNSGSSYNEQFF
CDR3nt: TGTGCCAGCAGCTTAAATAGCGGGAGCTCCTACAATGAGCAGTTCTTC

abundance: -
d_gene: -
j_gene: TRBJ2-1
v_gene: TRBV7-2
CDR3aa: CASSQDREVRWNEQFF
CDR3nt: TGTGCCAGCAGCCAAGACAGGGAGGTTCGCTGGAATGAGCAGTTCTTC

abundance: -
d_gene: -
j_gene: TRBJ1-2
v_gene: TRBV5-1
CDR3aa: CASSLDSAGYGYTF
CDR3nt: TGCGCCAGCAGCCTGGACTCCGCGGGGTATGGCTACACCTTC

abundance: -
d_gene: -
j_gene: TRBJ1-2
v_gene: TRBV29-1
CDR3aa: CSVEGVGDYGYTF
CDR3nt: TGCAGCGTTGAGGGCGTCGGGGACTATGGCTACACCTTC

abundance: -
d_gene: -
j_gene: TRBJ2-1
v_gene: TRBV19
CDR3aa: CASSRGGKNEQFF
CDR3nt: TGTGCCAGTAGTCGAGGGGGAAAAAATGAGCAGTTCTTC

abundance: -
d_gene: TRBD1
j_gene: TRBJ1-1
v_gene: TRBV20-1
CDR3aa: CSAQGQGEAFF
CDR3nt: TGCAGTGCCCAAGGACAGGGTGAAGCTTTCTTT

abundance: -
d_gene: TRBD2
j_gene: TRBJ2-1
v_gene: TRBV6-1
CDR3aa: CASSEGLAYNEQFF
CDR3nt: TGTGCCAGCAGTGAGGGACTAGCCTACAATGAGCAGTTCTTC

abundance: -
d_gene: -
j_gene: TRBJ2-7
v_gene: TRBV7-6
CDR3aa: CASSKLRQEESYEQYF
CDR3nt: TGTGCCAGCAGCAAACTTCGACAGGAAGAATCCTACGAGCAGTACTTC

abundance: -
d_gene: -
j_gene: TRBJ2-7
v_gene: TRBV28
CDR3aa: CASSSPSSVGQTPYEQYF
CDR3nt: TGTGCCAGCAGTTCTCCATCCAGTGTTGGACAGACCCCCTACGAGCAGTACTTC

abundance: -
d_gene: -
j_gene: TRBJ1-2
v_gene: TRBV29-1
CDR3aa: CSVEDPRRDGGYTF
CDR3nt: TGCAGCGTTGAAGACCCCCGGCGGGACGGCGGCTACACCTTC

abundance: -
d_gene: TRBD2
j_gene: TRBJ2-3
v_gene: TRBV4-1
CDR3aa: CASSQERLAPDTQYF
CDR3nt: TGCGCCAGCAGCCAAGAGAGACTAGCACCAGATACGCAGTATTTT

abundance: -
d_gene: TRBD2
j_gene: TRBJ2-1
v_gene: TRBV5-6
CDR3aa: CASSLGTSINEQFF
CDR3nt: TGTGCCAGCAGTCTAGGGACTAGCATCAATGAGCAGTTCTTC

abundance: -
d_gene: TRBD2
j_gene: TRBJ2-1
v_gene: TRBV10-1
CDR3aa: CASSATSGVYNEQFF
CDR3nt: TGCGCCAGCAGTGCTACTAGCGGGGTATACAATGAGCAGTTCTTC

abundance: medium-sized
d_gene: -
j_gene: TRBJ2-3
v_gene: TRBV6-1
CDR3aa: CASNEQSTDTQYF
CDR3nt: TGTGCCAGCAATGAACAAAGCACAGATACGCAGTATTTT

abundance: -
d_gene: TRBD1
j_gene: TRBJ2-1
v_gene: TRBV5-4
CDR3aa: CASSSGGQGVNEQFF
CDR3nt: TGTGCCAGCAGCTCGGGAGGACAGGGGGTCAATGAGCAGTTCTTC

abundance: -
d_gene: TRBD2
j_gene: TRBJ2-7
v_gene: TRBV18
CDR3aa: CASSPGSTSAREQYF
CDR3nt: TGTGCCAGCTCACCAGGGTCCACTAGCGCCCGGGAGCAGTACTTC

abundance: -
d_gene: -
j_gene: TRBJ1-2
v_gene: TRBV5-6
CDR3aa: CASSLPGTTPYGYTF
CDR3nt: TGTGCCAGCAGCTTGCCCGGGACAACTCCGTATGGCTACACCTTC

abundance: -
d_gene: TRBD1
j_gene: TRBJ1-1
v_gene: TRBV5-1
CDR3aa: CASSVGQGDNEAFF
CDR3nt: TGCGCCAGCAGCGTTGGTCAGGGGGACAATGAAGCTTTCTTT

abundance: -
d_gene: -
j_gene: TRBJ2-6
v_gene: TRBV5-1
CDR3aa: CASSLPGTGANVLTF
CDR3nt: TGCGCCAGCAGCTTGCCGGGGACTGGGGCCAACGTCCTGACTTTC

abundance: -
d_gene: TRBD1
j_gene: TRBJ2-1
v_gene: TRBV7-8
CDR3aa: CASSLPGTGVNEQFF
CDR3nt: TGTGCCAGCAGCTTACCCGGGACAGGGGTCAATGAGCAGTTCTTC

abundance: -
d_gene: TRBD2
j_gene: TRBJ2-5
v_gene: TRBV6-5
CDR3aa: CASSYTSAGVRETQYF
CDR3nt: TGTGCCAGCAGTTACACTTCGGCGGGAGTGAGGGAGACCCAGTACTTC

abundance: -
d_gene: -
j_gene: TRBJ1-3
v_gene: TRBV27
CDR3aa: CASSLSVLSGNTIYF
CDR3nt: TGTGCCAGCAGTTTATCAGTACTCTCTGGAAACACCATATATTTT

abundance: -
d_gene: -
j_gene: TRBJ2-1
v_gene: TRBV25-1
CDR3aa: CASSGGTHNEQFF
CDR3nt: TGTGCCAGCAGTGGCGGGACTCACAATGAGCAGTTCTTC

abundance: -
d_gene: -
j_gene: TRBJ1-2
v_gene: TRBV7-9
CDR3aa: CASSSGPGEDYGYTF
CDR3nt: TGTGCCAGCAGCTCAGGCCCTGGGGAGGACTATGGCTACACCTTC

abundance: -
d_gene: TRBD1
j_gene: TRBJ2-7
v_gene: TRBV27
CDR3aa: CASSLFEDRGFSEQYF
CDR3nt: TGTGCCAGCAGTTTATTTGAGGACAGGGGGTTTAGCGAGCAGTACTTC

abundance: -
d_gene: -
j_gene: TRBJ1-1
v_gene: TRBV6-5
CDR3aa: CASSYAANNRVAEAFF
CDR3nt: TGTGCCAGCAGTTACGCCGCGAACAACAGGGTCGCTGAAGCTTTCTTT

abundance: -
d_gene: TRBD2
j_gene: TRBJ2-1
v_gene: TRBV7-9
CDR3aa: CASSLVVGGPGEQFF
CDR3nt: TGTGCCAGCAGCTTAGTAGTGGGAGGGCCGGGGGAGCAGTTCTTC

abundance: -
d_gene: -
j_gene: TRBJ2-2
v_gene: TRBV10-3
CDR3aa: CAIKAGNTGELFF
CDR3nt: TGTGCCATCAAAGCTGGGAACACCGGGGAGCTGTTTTTT

abundance: -
d_gene: -
j_gene: TRBJ2-7
v_gene: TRBV6-5
CDR3aa: CASSYSFGTSMYEQYF
CDR3nt: TGTGCCAGCAGTTACTCCTTCGGGACTTCTATGTACGAGCAGTACTTC

abundance: -
d_gene: -
j_gene: TRBJ2-7
v_gene: TRBV28
CDR3aa: CASSLPGTLEKRGEQYF
CDR3nt: TGTGCCAGCAGTTTACCCGGGACTCTAGAGAAGAGGGGCGAGCAGTACTTC

abundance: -
d_gene: -
j_gene: TRBJ2-2
v_gene: TRBV28
CDR3aa: CASSPYQGELFF
CDR3nt: TGTGCCAGCAGCCCCTATCAAGGGGAGCTGTTTTTT

abundance: -
d_gene: TRBD1
j_gene: TRBJ2-7
v_gene: TRBV6-5
CDR3aa: CASSPPTGGHNEQYF
CDR3nt: TGTGCCAGCAGTCCCCCGACAGGGGGCCACAACGAGCAGTACTTC

abundance: -
d_gene: -
j_gene: TRBJ1-4
v_gene: TRBV13
CDR3aa: CASSDTGKADEKLFF
CDR3nt: TGTGCCAGCAGCGATACAGGGAAGGCCGATGAAAAACTGTTTTTT

abundance: -
d_gene: -
j_gene: TRBJ2-2
v_gene: TRBV5-1
CDR3aa: CASSLRGNTGELFF
CDR3nt: TGCGCCAGCAGCTTGCGGGGTAACACCGGGGAGCTGTTTTTT

abundance: once
d_gene: TRBD2
j_gene: TRBJ2-1
v_gene: TRBV9
CDR3aa: CASSVDGGSSYNEQFF
CDR3nt: TGTGCCAGCAGCGTAGATGGCGGGAGCTCCTACAATGAGCAGTTCTTC